What follows is one TCR beta chain and its context. What it recognizes is unknown. This entry is derived from a study of CD8 T cells in Susac syndrome. Study observations and caveats: A relatively small number of individuals underwent TCR sequencing and HLA analysis.

With random hexamers, reverse transcription was performed on roughly 0.5 to 1 ug of RNA. Amplification of TCR beta CDR3 across 54 Vbeta and 13 Jbeta was performed with immunoSEQ multiplex PCR. TCRdb fed the immunoSEQ multiplex PCR reads into MiXCR, producing one record per CDR3 protein. The sample carries approximately 200,000 distinct CDR3 sequences, about 95% recorded once. TCR beta sequencing was performed on blood CD8+ and CD4+ T cells. TEMRA cells were FACS-enriched and CD8+ and CD4+ T cells negatively isolated. The CDR3 spans 13 residues. Looked up from germline, CDR1 is MNHEY and CDR2 is SVGAGI. The V gene lost 4 bases and the J gene lost 6 bases, with 12 bases spanning the gap.

Sequencing was carried out using CD4+ T cells from PBMCs. V and J are TRBV6-5 and TRBJ1-1; D is unclear. This receptor was obtained from a human donor with multiple sclerosis. CDR3 sequence (DNA): TGTGCCAGCAGTTCGAACCATAGGGCTGAAGCTTTCTTT. Amino acid sequence: CASSSNHRAEAFF.